These 2 T cell receptor beta chains share one sample of origin, sequenced in a study of control samples from healthy donors and cancer patients. Sequenced by immunoSEQ multiplex PCR; TCRdb stores in-frame clones only, minus some. The sample includes 130,000 to 150,000 clones, around nine tenths of them seen just once. Sequenced material: blood. The receptors were gathered from a woman in her twenties or thirties in good health.

The chain recombines TRBV5-4 with TRBJ2-7; no clear D gene. Germline V gene lookup returns CDR1 SGHNT and CDR2 YYREEE (reference sequence). The CDR3 covers 11 residues. V lost 0 bases and J 7 bases, leaving 5 bases between the germline ends. The CDR3 region has the DNA TGTGCCAGCAGCTTGGAGCAGGAGCAGTACTTC. Translation: CASSLEQEQYF.

J is TRBJ1-2 and V is TRBV28, with TRBD1 matching over 7 bases. The CDR3 totals 14 residues. J was trimmed by 8 bases and V by 3 bases; bases with no gene match: 9. Germline V gene data show CDR1 as MDHEN and CDR2 as SYDVKM. This chain's CDR3 is CASSFLGQRSGYTF. The CDR3 DNA reads TGTGCCAGCAGTTTTTTGGGACAGCGTTCCGGCTACACCTTC.